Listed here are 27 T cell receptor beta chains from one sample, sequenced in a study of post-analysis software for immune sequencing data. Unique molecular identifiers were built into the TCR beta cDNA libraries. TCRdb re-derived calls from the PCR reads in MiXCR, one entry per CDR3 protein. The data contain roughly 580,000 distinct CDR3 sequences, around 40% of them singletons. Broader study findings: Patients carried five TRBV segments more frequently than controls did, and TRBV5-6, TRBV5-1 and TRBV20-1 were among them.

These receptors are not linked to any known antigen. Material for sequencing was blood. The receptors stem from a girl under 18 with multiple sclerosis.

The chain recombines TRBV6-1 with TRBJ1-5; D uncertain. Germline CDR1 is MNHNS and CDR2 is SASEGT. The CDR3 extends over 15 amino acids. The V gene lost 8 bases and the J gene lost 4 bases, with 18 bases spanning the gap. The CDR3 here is CASYPRGSPNQPQHF. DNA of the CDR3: TGTGCCAGCTACCCACGGGGAAGCCCAAATCAGCCCCAGCATTTT.

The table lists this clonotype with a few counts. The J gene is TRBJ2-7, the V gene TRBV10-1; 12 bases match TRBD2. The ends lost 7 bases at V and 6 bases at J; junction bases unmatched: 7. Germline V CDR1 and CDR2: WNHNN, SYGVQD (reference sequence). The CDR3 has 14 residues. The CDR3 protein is CASTETSGSGEQYF. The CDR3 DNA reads TGCGCCAGCACCGAGACTAGCGGGAGCGGCGAGCAGTACTTC.

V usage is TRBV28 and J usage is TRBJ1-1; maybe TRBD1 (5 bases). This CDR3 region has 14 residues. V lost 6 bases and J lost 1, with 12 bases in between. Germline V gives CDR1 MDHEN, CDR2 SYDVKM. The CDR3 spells CASRPVRANTEAFF. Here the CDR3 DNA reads TGTGCCAGCAGACCGGTCAGGGCGAACACTGAAGCTTTCTTT.

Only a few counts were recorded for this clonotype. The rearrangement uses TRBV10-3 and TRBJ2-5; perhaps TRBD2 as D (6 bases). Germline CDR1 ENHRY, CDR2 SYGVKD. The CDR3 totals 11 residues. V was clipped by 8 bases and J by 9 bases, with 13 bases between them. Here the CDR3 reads CAIGGTRAQYF. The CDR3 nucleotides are TGTGCCATCGGAGGGACCAGAGCCCAGTACTTC.

CDR3 nucleotides: TGTGCCAGCAGTTTACCTCGAGGGTTAGGGCAAGAGACCCAGTACTTC. It encodes CASSLPRGLGQETQYF. The rearrangement uses TRBV12-3 or TRBV12-4 and TRBJ2-5; possibly TRBD2 for D (5 bases). With 2 bases removed from V and 2 bases from J, the gap between germline ends came to 15 bases. CDR3 length: 16 residues.

As DNA, the CDR3 is TGTGCCAGCAGCCAACGTCAGGGGAACTATGGCTACACCTTC. Protein sequence: CASSQRQGNYGYTF. The J gene is TRBJ1-2, the V gene TRBV3-1; TRBD1 is a possible D gene (6 bases). The CDR3 runs to 14 residues. In germline, CDR1 is LGHDT, CDR2 YNNKEL (reference sequence). V was trimmed by 2 bases and J by 2 bases, leaving 9 bases between them.

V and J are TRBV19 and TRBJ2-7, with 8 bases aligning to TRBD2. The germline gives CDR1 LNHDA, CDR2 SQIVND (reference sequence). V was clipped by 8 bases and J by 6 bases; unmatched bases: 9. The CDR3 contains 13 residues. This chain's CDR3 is CASSGGVVGEQYF. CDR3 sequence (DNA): TGTGCCAGTTCGGGGGGGGTCGTCGGCGAGCAGTACTTC.

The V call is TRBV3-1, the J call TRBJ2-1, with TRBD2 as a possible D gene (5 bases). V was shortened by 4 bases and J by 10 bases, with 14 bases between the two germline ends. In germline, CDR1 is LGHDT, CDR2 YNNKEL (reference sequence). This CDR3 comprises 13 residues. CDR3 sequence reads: CASSPQRTYEQFF. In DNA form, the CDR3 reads TGTGCCAGCAGCCCCCAGAGGACTTACGAGCAGTTCTTC.

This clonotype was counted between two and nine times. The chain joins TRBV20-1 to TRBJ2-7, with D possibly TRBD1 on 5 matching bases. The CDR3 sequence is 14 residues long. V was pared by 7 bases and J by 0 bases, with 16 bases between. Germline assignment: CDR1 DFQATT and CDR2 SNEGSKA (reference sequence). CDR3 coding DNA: TGCAGTGTTCAAAGGGGTCCCAGCTCCTACGAGCAGTACTTC. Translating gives CSVQRGPSSYEQYF.

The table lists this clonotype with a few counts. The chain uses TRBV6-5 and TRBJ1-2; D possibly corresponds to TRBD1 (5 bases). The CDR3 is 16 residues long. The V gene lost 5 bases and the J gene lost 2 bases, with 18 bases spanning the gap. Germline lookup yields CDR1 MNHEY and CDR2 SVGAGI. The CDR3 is CASSQSPGRPNYGYTF. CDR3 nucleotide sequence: TGTGCCAGCAGTCAATCTCCGGGACGGCCAAACTATGGCTACACCTTC.

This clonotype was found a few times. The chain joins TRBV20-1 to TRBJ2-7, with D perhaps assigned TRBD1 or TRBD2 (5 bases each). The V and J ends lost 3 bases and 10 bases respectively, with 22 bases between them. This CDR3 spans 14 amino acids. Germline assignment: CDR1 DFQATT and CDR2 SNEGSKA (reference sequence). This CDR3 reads CSARAATDYGDQYF. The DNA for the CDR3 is TGCAGTGCTAGGGCGGCCACCGACTATGGGGACCAGTACTTC.

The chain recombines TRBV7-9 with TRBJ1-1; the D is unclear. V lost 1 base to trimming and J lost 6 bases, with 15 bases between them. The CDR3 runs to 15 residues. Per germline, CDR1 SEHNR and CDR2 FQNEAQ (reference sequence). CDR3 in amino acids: CASSLETGVGAEAFF. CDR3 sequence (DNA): TGTGCCAGCAGCTTAGAGACGGGAGTGGGCGCTGAAGCTTTCTTT.

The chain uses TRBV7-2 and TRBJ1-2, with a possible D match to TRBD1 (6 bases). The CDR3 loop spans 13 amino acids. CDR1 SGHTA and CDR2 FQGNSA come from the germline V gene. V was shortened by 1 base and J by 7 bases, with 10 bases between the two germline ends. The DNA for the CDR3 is TGTGCCAGCAGCTTAGAACGACAGGTTGGCTACACCTTC. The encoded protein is CASSLERQVGYTF.

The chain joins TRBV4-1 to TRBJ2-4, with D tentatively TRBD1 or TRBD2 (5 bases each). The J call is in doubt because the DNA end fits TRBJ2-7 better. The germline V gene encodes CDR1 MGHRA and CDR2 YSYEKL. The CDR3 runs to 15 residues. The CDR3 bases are TGCGCCAGCAGCGGCGTCAGAGGGGCATTTTACGAGCAGTACTTC. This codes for CASSGVRGAFYEQYF.

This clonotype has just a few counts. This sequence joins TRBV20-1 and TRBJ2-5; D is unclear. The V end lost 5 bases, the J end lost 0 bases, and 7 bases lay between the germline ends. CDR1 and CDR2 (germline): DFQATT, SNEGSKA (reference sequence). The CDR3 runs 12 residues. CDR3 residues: CSASRHQETQYF. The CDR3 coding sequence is TGCAGTGCTTCCCGGCACCAAGAGACCCAGTACTTC.

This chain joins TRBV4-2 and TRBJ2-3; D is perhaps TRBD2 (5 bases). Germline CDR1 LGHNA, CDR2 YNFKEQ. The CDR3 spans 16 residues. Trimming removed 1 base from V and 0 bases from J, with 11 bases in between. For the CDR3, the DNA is TGTGCCAGCAGCCAAGTTACGGGAAAAAGCACAGATACGCAGTATTTT. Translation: CASSQVTGKSTDTQYF.

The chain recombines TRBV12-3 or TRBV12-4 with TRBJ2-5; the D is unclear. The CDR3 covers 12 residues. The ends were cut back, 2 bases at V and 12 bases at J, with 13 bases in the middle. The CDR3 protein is CASSLSLSAEYF. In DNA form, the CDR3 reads TGTGCCAGCAGTTTAAGCCTTTCAGCCGAGTACTTC.

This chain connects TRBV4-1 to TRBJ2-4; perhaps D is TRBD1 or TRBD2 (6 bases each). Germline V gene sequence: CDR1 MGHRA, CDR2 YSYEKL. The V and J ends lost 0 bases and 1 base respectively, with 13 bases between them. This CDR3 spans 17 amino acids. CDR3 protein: CASSQDVRGRAKNIQYF. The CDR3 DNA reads TGCGCCAGCAGCCAAGATGTCCGGGGGCGGGCCAAAAACATTCAGTACTTC.

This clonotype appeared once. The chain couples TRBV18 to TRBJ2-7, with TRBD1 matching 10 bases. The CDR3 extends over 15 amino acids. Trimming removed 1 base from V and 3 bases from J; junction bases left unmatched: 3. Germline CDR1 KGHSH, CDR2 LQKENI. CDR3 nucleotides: TGTGCCAGCTCACCACATCGGGACAGGGGCTACGAGCAGTACTTC. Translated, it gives CASSPHRDRGYEQYF.

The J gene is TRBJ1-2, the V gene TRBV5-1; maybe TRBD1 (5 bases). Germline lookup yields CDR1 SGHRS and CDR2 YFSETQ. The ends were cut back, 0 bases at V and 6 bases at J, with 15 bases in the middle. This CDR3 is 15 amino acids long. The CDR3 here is CASSLAPRGRDGYTF. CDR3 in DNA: TGCGCCAGCAGCTTGGCCCCCCGGGGGAGAGATGGCTACACCTTC.

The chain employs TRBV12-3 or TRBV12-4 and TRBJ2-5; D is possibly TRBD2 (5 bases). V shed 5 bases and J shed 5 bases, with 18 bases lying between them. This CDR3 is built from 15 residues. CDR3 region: CASSLRLSDRETQYF. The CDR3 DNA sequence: TGTGCCAGCAGTCTTCGTCTTAGCGACCGGGAGACCCAGTACTTC.

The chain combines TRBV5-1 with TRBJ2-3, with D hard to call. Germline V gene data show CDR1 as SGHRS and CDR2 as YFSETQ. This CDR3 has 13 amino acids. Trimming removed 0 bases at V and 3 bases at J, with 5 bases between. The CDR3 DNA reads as TGCGCCAGCAGCTTGGGAGAAACAGATACGCAGTATTTT. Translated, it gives CASSLGETDTQYF.

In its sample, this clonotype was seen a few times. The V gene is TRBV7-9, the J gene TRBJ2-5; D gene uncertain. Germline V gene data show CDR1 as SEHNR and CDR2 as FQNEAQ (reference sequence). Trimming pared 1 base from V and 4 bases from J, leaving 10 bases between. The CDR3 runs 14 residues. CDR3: CASSLVQAPETQYF. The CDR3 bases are TGTGCCAGCAGCTTAGTCCAAGCCCCAGAGACCCAGTACTTC.

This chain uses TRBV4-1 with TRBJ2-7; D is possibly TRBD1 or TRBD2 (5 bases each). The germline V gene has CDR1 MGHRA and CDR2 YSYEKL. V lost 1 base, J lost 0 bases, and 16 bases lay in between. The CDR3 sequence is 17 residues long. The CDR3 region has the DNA TGCGCCAGCAGCCAAGCCCGAGCAGGGAGCCCCTCCTACGAGCAGTACTTC. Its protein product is CASSQARAGSPSYEQYF.

This chain's CDR3 is CASSLRQAATNEKLFF. DNA for the CDR3: TGTGCCAGCAGCTTGAGACAGGCTGCAACTAATGAAAAACTGTTTTTT. The chain recombines TRBV5-5 with TRBJ1-4; D perhaps matches TRBD1 (6 bases). The CDR3 totals 16 residues. The V gene lost 1 base and the J gene lost 0 bases, with 10 bases spanning the gap. Looked up from germline, CDR1 is SGHKS and CDR2 is YYEKEE (reference sequence).

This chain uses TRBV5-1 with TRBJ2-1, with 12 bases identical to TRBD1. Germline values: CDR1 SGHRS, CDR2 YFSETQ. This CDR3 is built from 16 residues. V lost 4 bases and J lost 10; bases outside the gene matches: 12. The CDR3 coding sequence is TGCGCCAGCAGCCCTTCGCCGGGACAGGGGGCCGTAGAGCAGTTCTTC. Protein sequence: CASSPSPGQGAVEQFF.

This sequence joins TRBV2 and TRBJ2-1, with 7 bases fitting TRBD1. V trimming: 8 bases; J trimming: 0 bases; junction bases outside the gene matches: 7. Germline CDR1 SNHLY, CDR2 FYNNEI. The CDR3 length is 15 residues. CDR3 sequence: CASHQTGSSYNEQFF. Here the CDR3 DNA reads TGTGCCAGCCACCAGACAGGGAGCTCCTACAATGAGCAGTTCTTC.